Listed below are T cell receptor beta chains from one sample, sequenced in a study of blood T cells in healthy people across ages. Via MiXCR, TCRdb re-called the 5' RACE reads, giving one row per CDR3 protein. The data show hundreds of thousands of distinct CDR3 sequences, approximately 30% seen once. The sequencing input was blood. The receptors derive from a woman over 75 in good health. The CDR3 runs from the conserved cysteine through the conserved F or W. The order of the fields is D gene, J gene, V gene, CDR3 protein. The D gene is left open where the match is weak.

>NA|TRBJ1-4|TRBV7-8
CASSSIEGGNEKLFF
>TRBD2|TRBJ2-5|TRBV29-1
CSVSSGGAGETQYF
>NA|TRBJ1-3|TRBV24-1
CATSDSDPPVSSGNTIYF
>NA|TRBJ1-6|TRBV4-1
CASSQEAQDPYNSPLHF
>TRBD2|TRBJ2-1|TRBV5-1
CASSGLAGVFRYNEQFF
>NA|TRBJ2-7|TRBV6-1
CASSPLRHEQYF
>NA|TRBJ1-5|TRBV18
CASSLGSATQPQHF
>NA|TRBJ2-7|TRBV20-1
CSASSPGVYEQYF
>NA|TRBJ2-7|TRBV29-1
CSVRVRPSSYEQYF
>TRBD2|NA|TRBV7-8
CASSTTGLAGQETQYF
>TRBD2|TRBJ2-1|TRBV20-1
CSARDQLGRGGQGEQFF
>NA|TRBJ2-6|TRBV4-1
CASSQARGRGSGANVLTF
>TRBD2|TRBJ2-3|TRBV5-1
CASSLPRGATDTQYF
>TRBD2|TRBJ2-7|TRBV25-1
CASSEFSGGPYEQYF
>TRBD1|TRBJ2-1|TRBV5-1
CASSRFRDSPNNEQFF
>NA|TRBJ2-1|TRBV15
CATSREGRGTRPEQFF
>NA|TRBJ1-4|TRBV5-6
CASSSWGARGLFF
>TRBD1|TRBJ1-4|TRBV30
CAWSMYRGANEKLFF
>NA|TRBJ1-1|TRBV30
CAWSVLGGSTEAFF
>NA|TRBJ1-6|TRBV7-2
CASSKGSLYNSPLHF
>TRBD2|TRBJ2-1|TRBV20-1
CSASRLAGGSSYNEQFF
>NA|TRBJ2-7|TRBV20-1
CSVYDGGSEQYF
>NA|NA|TRBV3-1
CASSQVYDRSYEQYF
>NA|TRBJ1-4|TRBV2
CASSDYPGVEKLFF
>NA|TRBJ2-2|TRBV7-2
CASTRDYTGELFF
>NA|TRBJ1-2|TRBV5-5
CASSLGPREAYGYTF